This T cell receptor (beta chain) was recorded in a study of breast tumors, draining lymph nodes, adjacent tissues (dated by TCRdb to 2016 to 2017). Regarding the research as a whole: TCR beta repertoires were compared across tumor, adjacent nontumor tissue and axillary lymph nodes obtained from breast cancer patients. The study aimed to assess the relationships and possible T-cell exchange between tumor, surrounding tissue and draining lymph node repertoires in human breast cancer.

Sequencing instrument: Illumina HiSeq 2000. Multiplex PCR amplification was used to generate the TCR beta chain libraries. The amplified TCR beta chain products were analyzed by high-throughput sequencing. TCRdb reran the public reads through fastp at Q25 and MiXCR, keeping productive beta chains. Rows matching on CDR3 protein sequence are summarized as one entry with the most common DNA and genes. The sample table holds roughly 70,000 distinct CDR3 sequences, of which roughly 44% were seen once. The top ten clonotypes cover 8% to 9.5% of the sample. From its cysteine to its phenylalanine, the CDR3 spans 15 amino acids. The only DNA kept is the CDR3, 45 bases in frame from the first base. V loses 3 bases of germline sequence and J loses 0 bases, and the interval between the two ends is 10 bases. For CDR1 and CDR2, the germline V gene (reference sequence) lists SGHNT and YYREEE. This clonotype has just a few counts. The specificity of this receptor is unknown. No base quality values were provided; no much bigger clone lies one nucleotide off.

Study-level results and caveats: The similarity between tumor and nontumor tissue repertoires was significantly greater in luminal-like breast cancer than in basal-like breast cancer. The study presented the conclusion that tumor T cells originate in lymph nodes as consistent with a hypothesis, not as something directly demonstrated. Tumors showed preferential V and J gene usage, and their T-cell repertoire diversity fell below that of lymph nodes yet above that of nontumor tissue. The data were judged consistent with most tumor T cells deriving from the lymph node and then expanding within tumor tissue.

The specimen was breast tumor tissue. The TCR was taken from a female donor with breast cancer. Some clones in this sample may be carry-over from other donors' samples. The chain links TRBV5-4 with TRBJ2-1; no confident D gene assignment can be made. The DNA is TGTGCCAGCAGCTCCCGGGTCGCCTCCTACAATGAGCAGTTCTTC. The encoded protein is CASSSRVASYNEQFF. Where the CDR3 stops, the reference TRBV5-4 and TRBJ2-1 genes take over; the full variable domain is ETGVTQSPTHLIKTRGQQVTLRCSSQSGHNTVSWYQQALGQGPQFIFQYYREEENGRGNFPPRFSGLQFPNYSSELNVNALELDDSALYLCASSSRVASYNEQFFGPGTRLTVL.